The 2 T cell receptor beta chains in this list originate from one sample, sequenced in a study of regulatory T cells in long-lasting Graves disease. As to time point: persistent/refractory GD, antithyroid drugs over 5 years with positive TRAb. The TCR library was made from RNA extracted from PBMCs. Construction of TCR beta libraries relied on iRepertoire HTBI primers and on Arm-PCR targeting CDR3 regions. Each CDR3 protein is one row after TCRdb ran MiXCR on the multiplex PCR reads. The sample contains 350,000 to 500,000 distinct CDR3 sequences, around 23% of which appear only once. The sequencing used peripheral blood mononuclear cells (PBMCs), collected when the disease was refractory, from a patient treated with antithyroid drugs. The receptors derive from a female donor with Graves disease.

This clonotype was counted many times. The chain links TRBV20-1 to TRBJ1-6; no definite D call. The CDR3 runs to 14 residues. The germline V and J ends were trimmed by 5 bases and 8 bases, with 16 bases remaining between them. CDR1 and CDR2 (germline): DFQATT, SNEGSKA (reference sequence). CDR3 sequence: CSAEQSAGDSPLHF. The CDR3 DNA reads TGCAGTGCTGAGCAATCGGCCGGCGATTCACCCCTCCACTTT.

This clonotype occurred many times. The genes are TRBV27 and TRBJ2-7; 8 bases line up with TRBD1. Germline V lookup: CDR1 MNHEY, CDR2 SMNVEV (reference sequence). This CDR3 contains 14 residues. V was pared by 10 bases and J by 3 bases, with 11 bases of the junction left unmatched. The CDR3 DNA reads as TGTGCCACCGCGCGAGGCAGGGGGCTCTACGAGCAGTACTTC. Its translation: CATARGRGLYEQYF.